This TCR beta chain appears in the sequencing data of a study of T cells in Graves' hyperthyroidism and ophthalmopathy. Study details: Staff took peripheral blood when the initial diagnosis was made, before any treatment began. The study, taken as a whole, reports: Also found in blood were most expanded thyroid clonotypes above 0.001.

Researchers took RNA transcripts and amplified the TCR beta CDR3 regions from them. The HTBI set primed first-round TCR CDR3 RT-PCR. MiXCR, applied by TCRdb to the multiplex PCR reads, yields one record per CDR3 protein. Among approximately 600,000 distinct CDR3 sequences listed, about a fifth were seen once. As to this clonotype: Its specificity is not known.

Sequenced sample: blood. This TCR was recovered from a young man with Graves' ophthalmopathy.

The CDR3 DNA follows: TGCAGTGCTAGAGATCTTCGGGGGGTAATCTCCTACGAGCAGTACTTC. Translated: CSARDLRGVISYEQYF. This rearrangement joins TRBV20-1 to TRBJ2-7, with 7 positions matching TRBD2. Trimming cost V 0 bases and J 0 bases; bases outside gene matches: 8. CDR1 DFQATT and CDR2 SNEGSKA come from the germline V gene (reference sequence). This CDR3 has 16 residues.